These 23 T cell receptor beta chains were sequenced from one sample in a study of control samples from healthy donors and cancer patients. Data came from immunoSEQ multiplex PCR; TCRdb stores just in-frame clones and leaves some out. This sample has 130,000 to 150,000 clones, with 91% found just once. The sample consisted of blood. All receptors come from a man aged 25-45 years in good health.

The V gene is TRBV15, the J gene TRBJ2-5; a possible D gene is TRBD1 (7 bases). This CDR3 comprises 16 residues. V gave up 1 base and J gave up 0 bases, with 12 bases separating them. CDR1 and CDR2 from the germline V gene are LNHNV and YYDKDF (reference sequence). The CDR3 reads CATSRGGDRNQETQYF. The CDR3 nucleotides are TGTGCCACCAGCAGAGGGGGGGACAGAAACCAAGAGACCCAGTACTTC.

The V gene is TRBV30, the J gene TRBJ1-2; D is unclear. Germline-derived CDR1 and CDR2 are GTSNPN and SVGIG (reference sequence). The CDR3 totals 12 residues. The CDR3 loop reads CALRALPGGYTF. DNA of the CDR3: TGTGCTTTACGTGCGCTTCCTGGGGGCTACACCTTC.

A single count supports this clone. The sample has other DNA sequences that encode this CDR3 too. The rearrangement uses TRBV27 and TRBJ1-1; possible D gene TRBD1, 5 bases. The CDR3 has 13 residues. Looked up from germline, CDR1 is MNHEY and CDR2 is SMNVEV (reference sequence). V lost 5 bases and J 0 bases, leaving 7 bases between the germline ends. The CDR3 spells CASSLTVNTEAFF. The CDR3 nucleotides are TGTGCCAGCAGTCTGACAGTGAACACTGAAGCTTTCTTT.

The chain couples TRBV2 to TRBJ1-5, with 9 nucleotides matching TRBD1. Germline CDR1 reads SNHLY; CDR2 reads FYNNEI. Trimming cost V 8 bases and J 6 bases; bases outside gene matches: 11. The CDR3 is made up of 15 amino acids. The DNA for the CDR3 is TGTGCCAGCTCCGGACAGGGGACCGCCGGTCAGCCCCAGCATTTT. Translation gives CASSGQGTAGQPQHF. The whole variable domain, filled in from reference TRBV2 and TRBJ1-5, reads EPEVTQTPSHQVTQMGQEVILRCVPISNHLYFYWYRQILGQKVEFLVSFYNNEISEKSEIFDDQFSVERPDGSNFTLKIRSTKLEDSAMYFCASSGQGTAGQPQHFGDGTRLSIL.

V usage is TRBV19 and J usage is TRBJ2-3; 8 bases fit TRBD1. The CDR3 contains 14 residues. CDR1 and CDR2 (germline): LNHDA, SQIVND (reference sequence). Losses at the gene ends were 3 bases for V and 4 bases for J; bases not matched to a gene: 3. Written as DNA, the CDR3 is TGTGCCAGTAGTATCGGACAGGGCGCAGATACGCAGTATTTT. Its translation: CASSIGQGADTQYF.

The chain links TRBV24-1 to TRBJ1-2; a possible D gene is TRBD1 (6 bases). Germline V gives CDR1 KGHDR, CDR2 SFDVKD. The CDR3 is 17 residues long. The ends were cut back, 7 bases at V and 8 bases at J, with 28 bases in the middle. CDR3 nucleotides: TGTGCCACCAGCGACGGGGGTGAGACAGGATCTGGTGGGGGCTACACCTTC. It codes for CATSDGGETGSGGGYTF.

The V and J genes are TRBV24-1 and TRBJ2-1; 9 bases map to TRBD1. Germline assignment: CDR1 KGHDR and CDR2 SFDVKD. J lost 1 base, V lost 4 bases, and 7 bases had no gene match. This CDR3 spans 17 amino acids. The DNA of the CDR3 is TGTGCCACCAGTGACAGCGACAGGGGGTGGTCCTACAATGAGCAGTTCTTC. Protein sequence: CATSDSDRGWSYNEQFF.

The gene calls are TRBV5-1 and TRBJ1-4; D remains unclear. Germline CDR1 and CDR2: SGHRS and YFSETQ. The CDR3 consists of 14 residues. Trimming cost V 0 bases and J 5 bases, with 8 bases left between them. CDR3 bases: TGCGCCAGCAGCTTGGGGGGAGACAATGAAAAACTGTTTTTT. Amino acid sequence: CASSLGGDNEKLFF.

The J gene is TRBJ2-7, the V gene TRBV6-6; 10 nucleotides align to TRBD1. With V trimmed by 5 bases and J by 4 bases, 14 bases remained unmatched. The CDR3 spans 17 residues. Germline CDR1 reads MNHNY; CDR2 reads SVGAGI (reference sequence). The CDR3 DNA follows: TGTGCCAGCAGTCTACTAACCGGGACAGGGGTTTATTACGAGCAGTACTTC. Amino acids: CASSLLTGTGVYYEQYF.

This clone was observed a few times. The chain employs TRBV19 and TRBJ1-2, with D hard to call. This CDR3 spans 15 amino acids. Germline assignment: CDR1 LNHDA and CDR2 SQIVND (reference sequence). The V end lost 0 bases, the J end lost 6 bases, and 14 bases lay between the germline ends. CDR3 bases: TGTGCCAGTAGTATAGATCATGGGGATTCGGATGGCTACACCTTC. It codes for CASSIDHGDSDGYTF.

The genes are TRBV15 and TRBJ1-1; unclear D gene. The V end was cut by 2 bases, the J end by 1 base, with 8 bases between. CDR3 length: 14 residues. Germline-derived CDR1 and CDR2 are LNHNV and YYDKDF (reference sequence). The CDR3: CATSRTDTNTEAFF. In DNA form, the CDR3 reads TGTGCCACCAGCAGAACCGACACGAACACTGAAGCTTTCTTT.

The V and J genes are TRBV10-3 and TRBJ1-2; 7 positions match TRBD1. The CDR3 extends over 14 amino acids. From germline, CDR1 is ENHRY and CDR2 SYGVKD. V shed 6 bases and J 6 bases; nucleotides not matched to a gene: 10. The CDR3 here is CAIRDNRGGHGYTF. CDR3 coding DNA: TGTGCCATCAGGGATAACAGGGGAGGGCATGGCTACACCTTC.

CDR3 coding DNA: TGCAGTGCTAGTAGCGGGGGGGCCCTAGGTGAGCAGTTCTTC. Its protein is CSASSGGALGEQFF. This chain joins TRBV20-1 and TRBJ2-1; 11 bases fit TRBD2. The ends lost 3 bases at V and 9 bases at J; junction bases unmatched: 7. The germline V gene has CDR1 DFQATT and CDR2 SNEGSKA (reference sequence). The CDR3 length is 14 residues.

This chain joins TRBV19 and TRBJ2-7; D remains unclear. The CDR3 runs 13 residues. V dropped 0 bases and J dropped 6 bases, with 9 bases sitting between them. Per the germline V gene, CDR1 is LNHDA and CDR2 is SQIVND (reference sequence). CDR3 in DNA: TGTGCCAGTAGTATAGATTTCTCGGGCGAGCAGTACTTC. This codes for CASSIDFSGEQYF.

This sequence joins TRBV7-8 and TRBJ1-1, with unresolved D. With 1 base removed from V and 6 bases from J, the gap between germline ends came to 12 bases. Germline V gene sequence: CDR1 SGHVS, CDR2 FQNEAQ. The CDR3 is 14 residues long. CDR3 protein: CASSLGQRDAEAFF. The CDR3 region has the DNA TGTGCCAGCAGCTTAGGGCAGCGGGATGCTGAAGCTTTCTTT.

This clone has only one observation. The rearrangement links TRBV7-9 to TRBJ2-1, with 8 bases fitting TRBD1. The V segment lost 7 bases and the J segment 5 bases; nucleotides outside the gene matches: 13. Germline V gene lookup returns CDR1 SEHNR and CDR2 FQNEAQ (reference sequence). The CDR3 length is 16 residues. As DNA, the CDR3 is TGTGCCAGCACTACTCCTCCGGGACAGGATAACAATGAGCAGTTCTTC. Amino acids: CASTTPPGQDNNEQFF.

In this sample, this clone turned up once. In DNA, the CDR3 is TGTGCCAGCTCACCCACCCGTAGGACAGGGGGTATTTATAGCAATCAGCCCCAGCATTTT. As protein: CASSPTRRTGGIYSNQPQHF. V is TRBV18 and J is TRBJ1-5; 10 positions agree with TRBD1. The junction had 14 bases not matched to a gene; V was cut back by 3 bases and J by 0 bases. The CDR3 totals 20 residues. The germline gives CDR1 KGHSH, CDR2 LQKENI.

The chain joins TRBV11-3 to TRBJ2-7, with 11 bases that match TRBD1. From germline, CDR1 is SGHNT and CDR2 YENEEA. The CDR3 consists of 13 residues. V shed 4 bases, J shed 6 bases, and the junction held 2 bases outside the gene matches. CDR3 DNA sequence: TGTGCCAGCAGCTCAGGGACAGGGGGCGAGCAGTACTTC. Translated, it gives CASSSGTGGEQYF.

A word on this clone: This sample includes further DNA sequences coding for the same CDR3. This rearrangement joins TRBV5-1 to TRBJ1-3, with a tentative D call TRBD1 (5 bases). The CDR3 sequence is 16 residues long. V gave up 0 bases and J gave up 4 bases, with 14 bases separating them. CDR1 is SGHRS, CDR2 YFSETQ, per germline. As DNA, the CDR3 is TGCGCCAGCAGCTTGGGCCCCCAGGGTTCCGGAAACACCATATATTTT. Translating it yields CASSLGPQGSGNTIYF.

V gene TRBV6-6 combines with J gene TRBJ1-5, with 7 bases aligning to TRBD1. The CDR3 is 14 residues long. Germline loops: CDR1 MNHNY, CDR2 SVGAGI (reference sequence). With 6 bases clipped from V and 5 bases from J, the junction kept 7 bases outside the gene matches. The CDR3 nucleotides are TGTGCCAGCAGCCGACAGGGAAGGGATCAGCCCCAGCATTTT. Translation gives CASSRQGRDQPQHF.

The V and J genes are TRBV5-1 and TRBJ1-1; D is possibly TRBD1 (6 bases). V was pared by 4 bases and J by 10 bases, with 20 bases between. Looked up from germline, CDR1 is SGHRS and CDR2 is YFSETQ. The length of the CDR3 is 14 residues. DNA of the CDR3: TGCGCCAGCAGCGATACAGGGACTGTGGTGGGAGCTTTCTTT. Its translation is CASSDTGTVVGAFF.

Turning to this clone: Compared with germline, one end of the junction differs, possibly owing to a read error. The J gene is TRBJ2-7, the V gene TRBV7-8; 12 bases line up with TRBD2. The CDR3 is 15 residues long. Per germline, CDR1 SGHVS and CDR2 FQNEAQ. The CDR3 loop reads CASSLAGGSSYEQYF. The CDR3 DNA sequence: TGTGCCAGCAGCCTAGCGGGGGGGAGCTCCTACGAGCAGTACTTC. The variable domain in full, with the rest retrieved from reference TRBV7-8 and TRBJ2-7, is GAGVSQSPRYKVAKRGQDVALRCDPISGHVSLFWYQQALGQGPEFLTYFQNEAQLDKSGLPSDRFFAERPEGSVSTLKIQRTQQEDSAVYLCASSLAGGSSYEQYFGPGTRLTVT.

The rearrangement uses TRBV28 and TRBJ2-5; either TRBD1 or TRBD2 may fit D (5 bases each). The germline CDR1 and CDR2 sequences are MDHEN and SYDVKM. This CDR3 is built from 14 residues. V shed 8 bases and J shed 2 bases, with 15 bases lying between them. The CDR3 nucleotides are TGTGCCAGCTGGGGACCGATAAGTCAAGAGACCCAGTACTTC. Its protein is CASWGPISQETQYF.